This section outlines one T cell receptor (beta chain) sequence together with its context. What it binds is not known. This entry is derived from a study of shared clonotypes between healthy human individuals. Regarding the study as a whole: Naive CD4 clonotypes overlapped across a handful of donors at roughly 5%.

The junction had 8 bases not matched to a gene; V was cut back by 5 bases and J by 10 bases. Per the germline V gene, CDR1 is SGHNT and CDR2 is YYREEE (reference sequence). The length of the CDR3 is 14 residues. The repertoire was sequenced with immunoSEQ multiplex PCR; TCRdb's copy has only in-frame clones and lacks some. The data contain 740,000 or so clones, around four fifths of them seen just once; the ten biggest clones take up about 1.8%. The sequenced material came from memory CD4+ T cells sorted from blood. Noted subset: CD45RA-negative fraction. V is TRBV5-4 and J is TRBJ2-1, with TRBD1 matching 11 bases. The TCR was taken from a woman aged 25 to 39 in good health. The CDR3 protein is CASRTGQGAGEQFF. For the CDR3, the DNA is TGTGCCAGCAGAACCGGACAGGGGGCCGGAGAGCAGTTCTTC.